The T cell receptor beta chain described here comes from a study of blood T cell repertoires in COVID-19. Study-level information: COVID-19 samples, acute and convalescent, were from the United States, Italy and Spain. Sample material is recorded as cDNA or gDNA derived from T cells, B-cell-depleted T cells, or PBMCs.

This CDR3 is built from 15 residues. Germline-derived CDR1 and CDR2 are GTSNPN and SVGIG (reference sequence). The V gene lost 2 bases and the J gene lost 1 base, with 9 bases spanning the gap. The authors' processing: Amplification of reference gene primers was used by the study to estimate nucleated cell counts. Sequenced by immunoSEQ multiplex PCR; TCRdb stores in-frame clones only, minus some. Clone size and V and J calls were adopted from that table, with D and trimming inferred from the DNA. The sample has approximately 110,000 clones, 65% to 80% seen once; the top ten hold more than 0.8%. The sequence was collected from a human donor with acute or convalescent COVID-19. The donor label of this sample is uncertain. The specimen was peripheral blood. The chain uses TRBV30 and TRBJ1-6; D is undetermined. CDR3: CAWSLSKSYNSPLHF. The CDR3 DNA sequence: TGTGCCTGGAGTCTAAGCAAGTCCTATAATTCACCCCTCCACTTT.